Listed here are 27 T cell receptor beta chains from one sample, sequenced in a study of T cell changes during pregnancy in multiple sclerosis. Method: immunoSEQ multiplex PCR; TCRdb's copy keeps in-frame clones and lacks some. The repertoire has 70,000 to 95,000 clones, 90% to 95% of them found once; the top ten carry less than 2.5%. The material was peripheral blood, obtained in the third trimester of pregnancy. These receptors were obtained from a female donor with multiple sclerosis, enrolled in a pregnancy study.

The rearrangement links TRBV28 to TRBJ2-5; 8 nucleotides line up with TRBD2. With 4 bases clipped from V and 9 bases from J, the junction kept 10 bases outside the gene matches. Germline CDR1 reads MDHEN; CDR2 reads SYDVKM. The CDR3 is made up of 14 amino acids. Here the CDR3 DNA reads TGTGCCAGCAGTTATGCTAGCGGGCTTGCGGCCCAGTACTTC. It yields the protein CASSYASGLAAQYF.

The rearrangement uses TRBV5-6 and TRBJ1-2; D is perhaps TRBD1 (6 bases). The CDR3 spans 13 residues. V shed 0 bases and J shed 8 bases, with 11 bases lying between them. Germline V gene sequence: CDR1 SGHDT, CDR2 YYEEEE. The CDR3 here is CASSLVGGHGYTF. The CDR3 bases are TGTGCCAGCAGCTTGGTGGGGGGGCACGGCTACACCTTC.

In DNA, the CDR3 is TGCGCCAGCAGTCAATTTTTCATGACCCAGCATGTCCAGGCGGTCGACAGGCCCGGGGAGCTGTTTTTT. Translation: CASSQFFMTQHVQAVDRPGELFF. V is TRBV23-1 and J is TRBJ2-2; tentatively, D is TRBD1 (6 bases). TRBV23-1 is an open reading frame whose function is uncertain. Trimming took 1 base from V and 6 from J, leaving 36 bases between them. This CDR3 is built from 23 residues.

This clone was seen only once. The chain employs TRBV19 and TRBJ2-2, with D hard to call. Germline loops: CDR1 LNHDA, CDR2 SQIVND (reference sequence). This CDR3 has 15 residues. The V gene lost 6 bases and the J gene lost 0 bases, with 11 bases spanning the gap. CDR3 sequence reads: CASSNSRPNTGELFF. As DNA, the CDR3 is TGTGCCAGTAGCAACAGTAGACCGAACACCGGGGAGCTGTTTTTT.

This rearrangement joins TRBV19 to TRBJ1-5, with no clear D. The germline V gene encodes CDR1 LNHDA and CDR2 SQIVND (reference sequence). V lost 4 bases to trimming and J lost 5 bases, with 12 bases between them. The CDR3 has 14 residues. CDR3 amino acids: CASSNLGVDQPQHF. CDR3 DNA: TGTGCCAGTAGTAATCTCGGGGTAGATCAGCCCCAGCATTTT.

CDR3 protein: CASSFTGQGNTEAFF. CDR3 bases: TGCGCCAGCAGCTTTACCGGACAGGGGAACACTGAAGCTTTCTTT. The chain uses TRBV5-1 and TRBJ1-1; TRBD1 agrees at 8 bases. After removal of 2 bases from V and 1 base from J, the junction contained 4 bases not matched to a gene. This CDR3 is built from 15 residues. Germline assignment: CDR1 SGHRS and CDR2 YFSETQ.

The chain couples TRBV5-4 to TRBJ2-1, with D perhaps TRBD1 (5 bases). This CDR3 contains 16 residues. V gave up 5 bases and J gave up 0 bases, with 15 bases separating them. Germline lookup yields CDR1 SGHNT and CDR2 YYREEE (reference sequence). The CDR3 here is CASSPGNSVSYNEQFF. CDR3 bases: TGTGCCAGCAGTCCAGGGAATAGTGTCTCCTACAATGAGCAGTTCTTC.

The chain uses TRBV9 and TRBJ2-3; 8 bases map to TRBD2. Per the germline V gene, CDR1 is SGDLS and CDR2 is YYNGEE. Trimming took 0 bases from V and 2 from J; bases not matched to a gene: 8. The CDR3 length is 17 residues. This CDR3 reads CASSVAGSGSFTDTQYF. CDR3 nucleotide sequence: TGTGCCAGCAGCGTAGCAGGAAGCGGGAGCTTCACAGATACGCAGTATTTT.

This chain connects TRBV10-3 to TRBJ1-1; 7 nucleotides match TRBD1. The V gene end was trimmed by 4 bases and the J gene end by 1 base; junction bases not matched to a gene: 6. There are 15 residues in the CDR3. Germline V gene sequence: CDR1 ENHRY, CDR2 SYGVKD. CDR3 loop: CAISASGTANTEAFF. CDR3 DNA sequence: TGTGCCATCAGTGCATCCGGGACAGCGAACACTGAAGCTTTCTTT.

The genes are TRBV28 and TRBJ2-1; 11 nucleotides agree with TRBD2. CDR1 is MDHEN, CDR2 SYDVKM, per germline. Losses at the gene ends were 5 bases for V and 7 bases for J; bases not matched to a gene: 1. The CDR3 is made up of 13 amino acids. The DNA of the CDR3 is TGTGCCAGCAGTCTAGCGGGAGGAAATGAGCAGTTCTTC. Translating it yields CASSLAGGNEQFF.

The V and J genes are TRBV4-3 and TRBJ2-1; TRBD1 matches at 10 bases. From germline, CDR1 is LGHNA and CDR2 YSLEER. The CDR3 runs 18 residues. Trimming cost V 0 bases and J 3 bases; bases outside gene matches: 8. The CDR3 bases are TGCGCCAGCAGCCAAGATTGGGTGGGACAGGGGCGCTACAATGAGCAGTTCTTC. This codes for CASSQDWVGQGRYNEQFF.

A single count supports this clone. The rearrangement uses TRBV7-9 and TRBJ2-5, with TRBD1 identical over 9 bases. Germline trimming cut 5 bases from V and 4 bases from J; bases unmatched to any gene: 5. CDR1 is SEHNR and CDR2 is FQNEAQ in the germline V gene (reference sequence). The CDR3 is made up of 14 amino acids. CDR3 sequence (DNA): TGTGCCAGCAGCCTACAGGGGGCTGCAGAGACCCAGTACTTC. Amino acids: CASSLQGAAETQYF.

V and J are TRBV19 and TRBJ2-7, with D maybe TRBD1 (6 bases). The V gene's germline CDR1 is LNHDA and CDR2 SQIVND (reference sequence). V was clipped by 5 bases and J by 3 bases, with 11 bases between them. This CDR3 contains 13 residues. The CDR3 DNA follows: TGTGCCAGTAGTGTCCGGGACAACTACGAGCAGTACTTC. It is translated as CASSVRDNYEQYF. The whole variable domain, filled in from reference TRBV19 and TRBJ2-7, reads DGGITQSPKYLFRKEGQNVTLSCEQNLNHDAMYWYRQDPGQGLRLIYYSQIVNDFQKGDIAEGYSVSREKKESFPLTVTSAQKNPTAFYLCASSVRDNYEQYFGPGTRLTVT.

This sequence joins TRBV4-2 and TRBJ2-1; 7 nucleotides agree with TRBD2. V lost 1 base, J lost 2 bases, and 5 bases stayed unmatched. Germline V gene data show CDR1 as LGHNA and CDR2 as YNFKEQ. This CDR3 region has 16 residues. The CDR3 sequence: CASSQVTGLAYNEQFF. DNA of the CDR3: TGTGCCAGCAGCCAAGTAACAGGACTAGCCTACAATGAGCAGTTCTTC.

The chain has TRBV7-6 and TRBJ2-3; TRBD2 matches 10 bases. The V segment lost 5 bases and the J segment 1 base; nucleotides outside the gene matches: 9. The CDR3 length is 17 residues. From germline, CDR1 is SGHVS and CDR2 FNYEAQ. The CDR3 bases are TGTGCCAGCAGCCAGGACTCGAGCGGGAGGGGCACAGATACGCAGTATTTT. As protein: CASSQDSSGRGTDTQYF.

The chain uses TRBV7-9 and TRBJ1-2, with TRBD1 matching over 8 bases. V was clipped by 0 bases and J by 6 bases; unmatched bases: 6. The CDR3 totals 15 residues. Per the germline V gene, CDR1 is SEHNR and CDR2 is FQNEAQ (reference sequence). The chain's CDR3 is CASSLAGQGANGYTF. CDR3 bases: TGTGCCAGCAGCTTAGCTGGTCAGGGGGCGAATGGCTACACCTTC. The full variable domain, its missing parts supplied by reference TRBV7-9 and TRBJ1-2, is DTGVSQNPRHKITKRGQNVTFRCDPISEHNRLYWYRQTLGQGPEFLTYFQNEAQLEKSRLLSDRFSAERPKGSFSTLEIQRTEQGDSAMYLCASSLAGQGANGYTFGSGTRLTVV.

This sequence joins TRBV4-1 and TRBJ2-5, with a tentative D call TRBD2 (6 bases). The CDR3 contains 14 residues. CDR1 and CDR2 from the germline V gene are MGHRA and YSYEKL. The V end was cut by 0 bases, the J end by 4 bases, with 9 bases between. CDR3 in amino acids: CASSQEPGGETQYF. The CDR3 DNA follows: TGCGCCAGCAGCCAAGAACCCGGGGGAGAGACCCAGTACTTC.

This clone was picked up one time. V and J are TRBV19 and TRBJ2-2, with 8 bases identical to TRBD1. The CDR3 consists of 14 residues. With 8 bases clipped from V and 1 base from J, the junction kept 3 bases outside the gene matches. Germline CDR1 LNHDA, CDR2 SQIVND (reference sequence). The CDR3 coding sequence is TGTGCCAGTTGGGACAGGCTGAACACCGGGGAGCTGTTTTTT. It is translated as CASWDRLNTGELFF.

V gene TRBV4-3 combines with J gene TRBJ1-2; possible D gene TRBD1, 5 bases. V was pared by 0 bases and J by 5 bases, with 16 bases between. CDR1 is LGHNA and CDR2 is YSLEER in the germline V gene. This CDR3 is built from 16 residues. The CDR3 nucleotides are TGCGCCAGCAGCCAAGAATCTGCAGGGTGGGCTTATGGCTACACCTTC. Amino acids: CASSQESAGWAYGYTF.

This clone was picked up one time. The V call is TRBV11-3, the J call TRBJ2-1; possibly TRBD2 for D (6 bases). The CDR3 length is 13 residues. Germline V gene data show CDR1 as SGHNT and CDR2 as YENEEA. Trimming left V 4 bases short and J 6 bases short, with 10 bases between. For the CDR3, the DNA is TGTGCCAGCAGCTACGACGGGGGCAATGAGCAGTTCTTC. Residues: CASSYDGGNEQFF.

This clone came up once. This sequence joins TRBV5-1 and TRBJ2-5, with TRBD1 identical over 8 bases. The assigned J gene may be wrong: the sequence end matches TRBJ2-7 better. This CDR3 spans 16 amino acids. Germline V CDR1 and CDR2: SGHRS, YFSETQ. In DNA form, the CDR3 reads TGCGCCAGCAGCATCGGACAGGGAGGTGGATCCTACGAGCAGTACTTC. Translated: CASSIGQGGGSYEQYF.

V is TRBV10-1 and J is TRBJ1-5; 7 bases fit TRBD1. V was pared by 3 bases and J by 4 bases, with 6 bases of the junction left unmatched. CDR1 and CDR2 (germline): WNHNN, SYGVQD (reference sequence). The CDR3 covers 15 residues. CDR3 bases: TGCGCCAGCAGTGAAGGGACAGACCAGAATCAGCCCCAGCATTTT. Translating gives CASSEGTDQNQPQHF.

The rearrangement links TRBV15 to TRBJ2-6, with D possibly matching TRBD2 (7 bases). V lost 1 base and J lost 2, with 9 bases in between. Germline CDR1 reads LNHNV; CDR2 reads YYDKDF (reference sequence). This CDR3 spans 16 amino acids. The CDR3 sequence: CATSRAGGPGANVLTF. CDR3 coding DNA: TGTGCCACCAGCAGAGCCGGGGGGCCTGGGGCCAACGTCCTGACTTTC.

This rearrangement joins TRBV9 to TRBJ2-1; 14 nucleotides agree with TRBD2. The CDR3 covers 16 residues. The J segment lost 8 bases and the V segment lost 3 bases, leaving 7 bases of the junction unmatched. Germline CDR1 SGDLS, CDR2 YYNGEE. The CDR3 sequence: CASSARLAGGQDEQFF. In DNA, the CDR3 is TGTGCCAGCAGCGCACGACTAGCGGGAGGGCAAGATGAGCAGTTCTTC.

This clone showed up just once. The J gene is TRBJ2-1, the V gene TRBV28; 8 positions agree with TRBD2. The length of the CDR3 is 17 residues. V shed 4 bases and J 7 bases; nucleotides not matched to a gene: 15. In germline, CDR1 is MDHEN, CDR2 SYDVKM. The CDR3 reads CASSSPRVAGGPNEQFF. The DNA of the CDR3 is TGTGCCAGCAGTTCCCCCCGGGTGGCGGGAGGTCCTAATGAGCAGTTCTTC.

The rearrangement uses TRBV28 and TRBJ1-1, with D perhaps matching TRBD1 (5 bases). Germline lookup yields CDR1 MDHEN and CDR2 SYDVKM. Trimming left V 6 bases short and J 4 bases short, with 18 bases between. The CDR3 is 15 amino acids. DNA for the CDR3: TGTGCCAGCAGACAGGTACGGAGAGTCGGCACTGAAGCTTTCTTT. Its protein is CASRQVRRVGTEAFF.

CDR3 DNA sequence: TGTGCCAGCAGGACTGTGGGTGCCGCCTACGAGCAGTACTTC. It translates to CASRTVGAAYEQYF. V gene TRBV28 combines with J gene TRBJ2-7; D is ambiguous. V lost 6 bases and J 2 bases, leaving 14 bases between the germline ends. This CDR3 is built from 14 residues. Germline values: CDR1 MDHEN, CDR2 SYDVKM.